Listed below are T cell receptor beta chains from one sample, sequenced in a study of cytomegalovirus exposure and HLA in healthy donors. TCRdb's copy holds only in-frame clones and misses some; the assay was immunoSEQ multiplex PCR. The data show 100,000 or so clones, nearly 65% seen once. What was sequenced was PBMCs. The receptors originated from a human donor in good health. The CDR3 runs from the conserved cysteine through the conserved F or W. D genes are given only for firm matches. A clone size is listed for some rows: how often the clone was seen (once, few, many), or a class if it is expanded.

v_call	clone_size	d_call	j_call	cdr3_nt	cdr3_aa
TRBV6-6	NA	TRBD2	TRBJ2-1	TGTGCCAGCAGTTACTCCGAGACTAGCGGGAGTGTATGGCAGTTCTTC	CASSYSETSGSVWQFF
TRBV5-1	NA	TRBD2	TRBJ2-1	TGCGCCAGCAGCTTGGGTACTAGCGGCAATGAGCAGTTCTTC	CASSLGTSGNEQFF
TRBV6-4	few	TRBD2	TRBJ2-7	TGTGCCAGCAGTGAGACGGCGGGAGGGTACGAGCAGTACTTC	CASSETAGGYEQYF
TRBV6-1	once	NA	TRBJ1-4	TGTGCCAGCAGTGAAGTATCCCCCTGGCAGACAAATCCCCTTAATGAAAAACTGTTTTTT	CASSEVSPWQTNPLNEKLFF
TRBV18	NA	NA	TRBJ2-3	TGTGCCAGCTCACCTGATATTACAGAAACACCAGATACGCAGTATTTT	CASSPDITETPDTQYF
TRBV6-1	few	TRBD1	TRBJ1-1	TGTGCCAGCATTGGGACAGTCGTACGTGAAGCTTTCTTT	CASIGTVVREAFF
TRBV6-5	NA	TRBD1	TRBJ2-1	TGTGCCAGCAGCTCGGACAGGAGCTCCTACAATGAGCAGTTCTTC	CASSSDRSSYNEQFF
TRBV7-9	few	TRBD2	TRBJ2-1	TGTGCCAGCAGCTTACTAGCGGGAGTGAATGAGCAGTTCTTC	CASSLLAGVNEQFF
TRBV2	NA	TRBD1	TRBJ1-2	TGTGCCAGCAGGACAGGGGGCGGGGGCTACACCTTC	CASRTGGGGYTF
TRBV11-3	NA	TRBD2	TRBJ2-1	TGTGCCAGCAGCCACGGACTAGCACCTGACAATGAGCAGTTCTTC	CASSHGLAPDNEQFF
TRBV11-2	NA	TRBD2	TRBJ2-1	TGTGCCAGCAGCTTACTTCTAGCGGGAGCAGATGAGCAGTTCTTC	CASSLLLAGADEQFF
TRBV18	few	NA	TRBJ2-7	TGTGCCAGCTCCCCTGCAGACATTCCCCTCCAATACTACGAGCAGTACTTC	CASSPADIPLQYYEQYF
TRBV30	once	TRBD1	TRBJ1-1	TGTGCCTGGAGTCAGACAGGGGTGAACACTGAAGCTTTCTTT	CAWSQTGVNTEAFF
TRBV4-1	NA	NA	TRBJ1-1	TGCGCCAGCAGCCTAGAGATAGGGGATCTGAACACTGAAGCTTTCTTT	CASSLEIGDLNTEAFF
TRBV11-2	NA	TRBD2	TRBJ2-7	TGTGCCAGCAGCATCCCATCGGGCGGGGGAGGGTACGAGCAGTACTTC	CASSIPSGGGGYEQYF
TRBV2	few	TRBD1	TRBJ1-5	TGTGCCAGCAGTGTCGGGACAGGGTGGGGTCAGCCCCAGCATTTT	CASSVGTGWGQPQHF
TRBV7-2	NA	TRBD2	TRBJ2-3	TGTGCCAGCAGCTTAGTCGGGGGGAGAGGCACAGATACGCAGTATTTT	CASSLVGGRGTDTQYF
TRBV20-1	NA	NA	TRBJ1-2	TGCAGTGCTACGGAGACCTATGGCTACACCTTC	CSATETYGYTF